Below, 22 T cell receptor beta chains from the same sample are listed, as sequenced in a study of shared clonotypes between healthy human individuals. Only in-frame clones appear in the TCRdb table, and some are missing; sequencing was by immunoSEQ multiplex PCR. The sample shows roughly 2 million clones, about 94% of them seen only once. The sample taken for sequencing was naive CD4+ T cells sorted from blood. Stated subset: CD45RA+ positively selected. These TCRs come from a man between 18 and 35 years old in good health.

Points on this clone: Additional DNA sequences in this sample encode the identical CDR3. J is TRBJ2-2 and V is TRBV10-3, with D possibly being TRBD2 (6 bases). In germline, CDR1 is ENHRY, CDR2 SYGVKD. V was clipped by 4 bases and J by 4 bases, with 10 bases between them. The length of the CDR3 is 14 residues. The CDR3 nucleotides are TGTGCCATCAGTGGGCAGGGAGGCACCGGGGAGCTGTTTTTT. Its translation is CAISGQGGTGELFF.

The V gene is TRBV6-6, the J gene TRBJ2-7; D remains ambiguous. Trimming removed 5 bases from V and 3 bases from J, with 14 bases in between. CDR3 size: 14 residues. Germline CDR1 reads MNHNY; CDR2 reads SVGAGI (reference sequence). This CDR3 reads CASSGTGRSYEQYF. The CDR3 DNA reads TGTGCCAGCAGTGGCACGGGTAGGAGCTACGAGCAGTACTTC.

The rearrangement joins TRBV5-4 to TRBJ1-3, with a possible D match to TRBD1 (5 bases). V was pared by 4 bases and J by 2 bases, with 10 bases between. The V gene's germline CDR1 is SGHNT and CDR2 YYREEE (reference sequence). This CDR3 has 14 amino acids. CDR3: CASSPRGTGNTIYF. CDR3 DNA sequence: TGTGCCAGCAGCCCCCGGGGGACTGGAAACACCATATATTTT.

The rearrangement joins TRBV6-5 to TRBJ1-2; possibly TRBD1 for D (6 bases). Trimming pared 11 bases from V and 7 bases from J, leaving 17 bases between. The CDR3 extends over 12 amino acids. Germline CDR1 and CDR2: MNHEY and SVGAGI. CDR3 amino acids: CACRAGGGGYTF. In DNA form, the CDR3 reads TGTGCCTGCCGGGCGGGAGGGGGTGGCTACACCTTC.

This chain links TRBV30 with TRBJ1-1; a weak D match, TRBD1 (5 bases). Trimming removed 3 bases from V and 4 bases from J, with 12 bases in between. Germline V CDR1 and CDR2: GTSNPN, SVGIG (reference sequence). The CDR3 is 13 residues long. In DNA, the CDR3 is TGTGCCTGGAGCCAGGGTGAGGGCACTGAAGCTTTCTTT. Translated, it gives CAWSQGEGTEAFF.

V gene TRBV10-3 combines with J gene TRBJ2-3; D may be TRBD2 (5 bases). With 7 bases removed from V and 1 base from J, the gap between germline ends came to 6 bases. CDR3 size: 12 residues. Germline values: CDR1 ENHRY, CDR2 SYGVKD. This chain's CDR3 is CAITAGTDTQYF. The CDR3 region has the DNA TGTGCCATCACAGCGGGCACAGATACGCAGTATTTT.

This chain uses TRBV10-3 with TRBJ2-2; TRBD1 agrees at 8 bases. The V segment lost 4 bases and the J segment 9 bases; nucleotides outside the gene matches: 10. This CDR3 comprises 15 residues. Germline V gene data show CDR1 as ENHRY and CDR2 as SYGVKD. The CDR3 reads CAISAGTGIGWELFF. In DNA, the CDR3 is TGTGCCATCAGTGCGGGGACAGGTATAGGTTGGGAGCTGTTTTTT.

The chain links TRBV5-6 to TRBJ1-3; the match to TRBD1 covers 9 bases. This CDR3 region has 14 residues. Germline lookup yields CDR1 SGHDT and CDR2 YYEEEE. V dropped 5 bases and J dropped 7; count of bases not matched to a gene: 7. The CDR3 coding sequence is TGTGCCAGCAGTTGGGACAGGGTACGGAACACCATATATTTT. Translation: CASSWDRVRNTIYF.

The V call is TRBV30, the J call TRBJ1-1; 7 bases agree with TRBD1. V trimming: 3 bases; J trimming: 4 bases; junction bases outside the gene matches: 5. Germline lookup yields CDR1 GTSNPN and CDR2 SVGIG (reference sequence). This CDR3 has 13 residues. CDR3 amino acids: CAWSGDSVTEAFF. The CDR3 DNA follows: TGTGCCTGGAGCGGGGACAGCGTCACTGAAGCTTTCTTT.

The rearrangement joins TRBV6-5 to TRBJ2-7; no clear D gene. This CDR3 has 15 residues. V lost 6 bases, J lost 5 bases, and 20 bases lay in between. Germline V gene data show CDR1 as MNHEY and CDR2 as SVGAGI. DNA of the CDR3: TGTGCCAGCAGCCCCCCGGGCACGCTGGACCACGAGCAGTACTTC. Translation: CASSPPGTLDHEQYF.

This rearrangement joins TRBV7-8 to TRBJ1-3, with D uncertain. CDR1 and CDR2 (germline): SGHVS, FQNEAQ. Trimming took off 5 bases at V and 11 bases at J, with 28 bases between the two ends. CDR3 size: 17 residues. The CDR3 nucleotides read TGTGCCAGCAGCCCACCATCCCTAGTGGCGGCCGGTACCGCCATATATTTT. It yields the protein CASSPPSLVAAGTAIYF. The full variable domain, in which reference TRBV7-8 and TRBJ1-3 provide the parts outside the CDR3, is GAGVSQSPRYKVAKRGQDVALRCDPISGHVSLFWYQQALGQGPEFLTYFQNEAQLDKSGLPSDRFFAERPEGSVSTLKIQRTQQEDSAVYLCASSPPSLVAAGTAIYFGEGSWLTVV.

The CDR3 DNA reads TGTGCCAGCACTAGGCTAGCGGGAAATGAGCAGTTCTTC. It encodes CASTRLAGNEQFF. The chain has TRBV2 and TRBJ2-1; 9 nucleotides agree with TRBD2. The CDR3 covers 13 residues. The germline gives CDR1 SNHLY, CDR2 FYNNEI. Trimming removed 7 bases from V and 7 bases from J; junction bases left unmatched: 5.

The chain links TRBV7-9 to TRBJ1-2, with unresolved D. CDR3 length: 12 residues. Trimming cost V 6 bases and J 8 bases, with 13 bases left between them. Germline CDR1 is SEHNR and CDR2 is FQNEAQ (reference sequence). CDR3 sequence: CASRVDVGGYTF. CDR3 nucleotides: TGTGCCAGCAGGGTAGACGTCGGGGGCTACACCTTC.

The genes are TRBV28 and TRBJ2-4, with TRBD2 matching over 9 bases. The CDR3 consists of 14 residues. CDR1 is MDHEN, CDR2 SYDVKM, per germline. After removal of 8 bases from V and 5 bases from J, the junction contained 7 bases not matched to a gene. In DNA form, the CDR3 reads TGTGCCAGCGGTCCCGGGACTAGCCAAAACATTCAGTACTTC. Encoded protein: CASGPGTSQNIQYF.

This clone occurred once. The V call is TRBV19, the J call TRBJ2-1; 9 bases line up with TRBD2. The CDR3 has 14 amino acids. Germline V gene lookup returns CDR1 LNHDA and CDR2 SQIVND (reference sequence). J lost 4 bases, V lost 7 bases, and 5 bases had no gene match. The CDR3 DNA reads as TGTGCCAGTAAAAGCGGGAGGCTTTACAATGAGCAGTTCTTC. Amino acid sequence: CASKSGRLYNEQFF. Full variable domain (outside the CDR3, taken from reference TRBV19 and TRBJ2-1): DGGITQSPKYLFRKEGQNVTLSCEQNLNHDAMYWYRQDPGQGLRLIYYSQIVNDFQKGDIAEGYSVSREKKESFPLTVTSAQKNPTAFYLCASKSGRLYNEQFFGPGTRLTVL.

The chain's CDR3 is CASSPRTGALNTEAFF. CDR3 in DNA: TGTGCCAGCTCACCAAGGACAGGGGCCTTGAACACTGAAGCTTTCTTT. The V call is TRBV18, the J call TRBJ1-1, with 9 positions matching TRBD1. The CDR3 runs 16 residues. The trim removed 2 bases at V and 0 bases at J, leaving 4 bases unmatched. The germline V gene encodes CDR1 KGHSH and CDR2 LQKENI.

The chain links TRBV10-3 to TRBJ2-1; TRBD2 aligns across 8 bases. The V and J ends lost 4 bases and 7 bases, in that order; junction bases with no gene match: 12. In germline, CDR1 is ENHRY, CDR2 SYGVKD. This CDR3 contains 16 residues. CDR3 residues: CAISGGPSGSTNEQFF. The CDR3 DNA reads TGTGCCATCAGTGGGGGGCCTAGCGGGTCCACAAATGAGCAGTTCTTC.

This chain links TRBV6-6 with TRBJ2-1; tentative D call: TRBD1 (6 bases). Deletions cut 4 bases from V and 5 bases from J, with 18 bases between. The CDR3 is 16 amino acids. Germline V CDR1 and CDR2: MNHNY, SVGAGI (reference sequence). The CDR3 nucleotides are TGTGCCAGCAGTTCCCGGACAGCCCACCCGGACAATGAGCAGTTCTTC. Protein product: CASSSRTAHPDNEQFF.

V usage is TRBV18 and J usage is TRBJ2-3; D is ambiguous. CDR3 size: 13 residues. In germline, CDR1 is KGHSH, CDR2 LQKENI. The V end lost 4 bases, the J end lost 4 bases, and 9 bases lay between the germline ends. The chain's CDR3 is CASSLIYSDTQYF. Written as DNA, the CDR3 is TGTGCCAGCTCACTCATATACTCAGATACGCAGTATTTT. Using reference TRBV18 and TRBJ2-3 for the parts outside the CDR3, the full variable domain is NAGVMQNPRHLVRRRGQEARLRCSPMKGHSHVYWYRQLPEEGLKFMVYLQKENIIDESGMPKERFSAEFPKEGPSILRIQQVVRGDSAAYFCASSLIYSDTQYFGPGTRLTVL.

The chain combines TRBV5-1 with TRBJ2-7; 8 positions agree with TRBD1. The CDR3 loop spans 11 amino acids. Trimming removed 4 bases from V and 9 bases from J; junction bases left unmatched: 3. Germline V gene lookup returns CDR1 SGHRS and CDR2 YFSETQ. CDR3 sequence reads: CASSLTGVQYF. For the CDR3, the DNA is TGCGCCAGCAGCCTGACAGGGGTGCAGTACTTC.

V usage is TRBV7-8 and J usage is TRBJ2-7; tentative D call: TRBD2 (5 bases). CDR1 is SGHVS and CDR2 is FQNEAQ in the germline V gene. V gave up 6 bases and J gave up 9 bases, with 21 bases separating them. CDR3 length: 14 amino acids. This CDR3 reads CASRPGIPPSRQYF. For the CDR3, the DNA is TGTGCCAGCAGACCCGGGATCCCTCCCAGTAGGCAGTACTTC. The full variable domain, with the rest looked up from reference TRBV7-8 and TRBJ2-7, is GAGVSQSPRYKVAKRGQDVALRCDPISGHVSLFWYQQALGQGPEFLTYFQNEAQLDKSGLPSDRFFAERPEGSVSTLKIQRTQQEDSAVYLCASRPGIPPSRQYFGPGTRLTVT.

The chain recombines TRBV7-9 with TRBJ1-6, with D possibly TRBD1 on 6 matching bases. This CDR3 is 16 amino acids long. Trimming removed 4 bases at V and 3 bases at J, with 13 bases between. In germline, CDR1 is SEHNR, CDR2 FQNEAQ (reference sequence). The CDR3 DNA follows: TGTGCCAGCAGCTCGCCGACAGGAGACTATAATTCACCCCTCCACTTT. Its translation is CASSSPTGDYNSPLHF.